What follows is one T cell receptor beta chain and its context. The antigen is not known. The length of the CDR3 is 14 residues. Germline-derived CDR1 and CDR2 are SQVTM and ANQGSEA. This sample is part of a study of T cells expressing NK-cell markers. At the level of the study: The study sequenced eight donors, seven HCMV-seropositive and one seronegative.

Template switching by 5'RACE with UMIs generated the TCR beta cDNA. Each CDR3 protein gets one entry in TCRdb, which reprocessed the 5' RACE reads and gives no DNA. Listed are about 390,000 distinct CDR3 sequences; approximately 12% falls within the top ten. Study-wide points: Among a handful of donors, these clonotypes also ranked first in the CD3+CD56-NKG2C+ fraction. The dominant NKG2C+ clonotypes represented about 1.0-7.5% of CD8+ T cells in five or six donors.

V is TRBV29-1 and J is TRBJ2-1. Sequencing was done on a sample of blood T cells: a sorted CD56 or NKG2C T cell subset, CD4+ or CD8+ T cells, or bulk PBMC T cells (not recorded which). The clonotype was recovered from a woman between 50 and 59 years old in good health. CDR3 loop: CSVGGRAPYNEQFF.